This is a list of T cell receptor beta chains from one sample in a study of Ad26.COV2.S vaccination and SARS-CoV-2 variants. Assay: immunoSEQ multiplex PCR; the TCRdb copy retains only in-frame clones and omits some. The sample holds tens of thousands of clones, roughly four fifths seen once. The specimen was peripheral blood, collected after recovery from COVID-19. The receptors derive from a human donor who had recovered from COVID-19. CDR3s include the opening cysteine and the closing phenylalanine or tryptophan. Fields, in order: D gene, V gene, clone size, J gene, CDR3 protein, CDR3 DNA. The D gene is left open where the match is weak. Clone size is stated in some rows and not others, as once, few, many or a class when expanded.

D gene: TRBD2; V gene: TRBV2; clone size: -; J gene: TRBJ2-3; CDR3 protein: CASGLAGDTDTQYF; CDR3 DNA: TGTGCCAGCGGACTAGCGGGGGACACAGATACGCAGTATTTT
D gene: -; V gene: TRBV18; clone size: -; J gene: TRBJ1-2; CDR3 protein: CASSPLDIGGYTF; CDR3 DNA: TGTGCCAGCTCACCACTCGACATAGGCGGCTACACCTTC
D gene: -; V gene: TRBV3-1/TRBV3-2; clone size: once; J gene: TRBJ1-1; CDR3 protein: CASSRTGTKRTEAFF; CDR3 DNA: TGTGCCAGCAGCCGTACCGGGACAAAAAGGACTGAAGCTTTCTTT
D gene: -; V gene: TRBV5-6; clone size: -; J gene: TRBJ1-2; CDR3 protein: CASSLTNGGWNYGYTF; CDR3 DNA: TGTGCCAGCAGCTTAACAAACGGGGGCTGGAACTATGGCTACACCTTC
D gene: -; V gene: TRBV2; clone size: -; J gene: TRBJ1-3; CDR3 protein: CASRRDSGNTIYF; CDR3 DNA: TGTGCCAGCCGAAGGGACTCTGGAAACACCATATATTTT
D gene: TRBD2; V gene: TRBV7-2; clone size: -; J gene: TRBJ2-1; CDR3 protein: CASSLAASGRPYNEQFF; CDR3 DNA: TGTGCCAGCAGCTTAGCGGCTAGCGGGAGGCCCTACAATGAGCAGTTCTTC
D gene: -; V gene: TRBV2; clone size: -; J gene: TRBJ1-2; CDR3 protein: CASSEDNFFYGYTF; CDR3 DNA: TGTGCCAGCAGTGAAGACAACTTCTTCTATGGCTACACCTTC
D gene: -; V gene: TRBV28; clone size: -; J gene: TRBJ1-1; CDR3 protein: CASILGRPVRSTEAFF; CDR3 DNA: TGTGCCAGCATCCTAGGTCGTCCGGTTAGGAGCACTGAAGCTTTCTTT
D gene: TRBD2; V gene: TRBV6-2/TRBV6-3; clone size: -; J gene: TRBJ2-4; CDR3 protein: CASSYRPLGRGGSSAKNIQYF; CDR3 DNA: TGTGCCAGCAGTTACCGTCCACTCGGGCGGGGGGGATCCTCTGCCAAAAACATTCAGTACTTC
D gene: -; V gene: TRBV11-2; clone size: -; J gene: TRBJ1-1; CDR3 protein: CATLTRDTEAFF; CDR3 DNA: TGTGCCACCCTTACTAGGGACACTGAAGCTTTCTTT
D gene: -; V gene: TRBV6-2/TRBV6-3; clone size: -; J gene: TRBJ1-4; CDR3 protein: CASSLMTAPEKLFF; CDR3 DNA: TGTGCCAGCAGCCTAATGACAGCACCCGAAAAACTGTTTTTT
D gene: -; V gene: TRBV5-4; clone size: -; J gene: TRBJ2-3; CDR3 protein: CASSLKRASTDTQYF; CDR3 DNA: TGTGCCAGCAGCCTCAAGCGGGCCAGCACAGATACGCAGTATTTT
D gene: TRBD1; V gene: TRBV25-1; clone size: -; J gene: TRBJ1-6; CDR3 protein: CASQGGAWSPLHF; CDR3 DNA: TGTGCCAGCCAGGGGGGGGCTTGGTCACCCCTCCACTTT
D gene: -; V gene: TRBV5-1; clone size: -; J gene: TRBJ1-1; CDR3 protein: CASSLVRFEYTEAFF; CDR3 DNA: TGCGCCAGCAGCTTGGTACGATTCGAATACACTGAAGCTTTCTTT
D gene: TRBD2; V gene: TRBV19; clone size: -; J gene: TRBJ2-1; CDR3 protein: CASSKSGGAKQFF; CDR3 DNA: TGTGCCAGTAGTAAGAGCGGGGGGGCAAAGCAGTTCTTC
D gene: -; V gene: TRBV10-3; clone size: -; J gene: TRBJ2-3; CDR3 protein: CAISESHPGDTQYF; CDR3 DNA: TGTGCCATCAGTGAGTCCCACCCGGGAGATACGCAGTATTTT
D gene: -; V gene: TRBV19; clone size: -; J gene: TRBJ1-2; CDR3 protein: CASSFNNYGYTF; CDR3 DNA: TGTGCCAGTAGTTTCAATAACTATGGCTACACCTTC
D gene: -; V gene: TRBV3-1/TRBV3-2; clone size: -; J gene: TRBJ1-3; CDR3 protein: CASSQFTGNTIYF; CDR3 DNA: TGTGCCAGCAGCCAATTCACAGGAAACACCATATATTTT
D gene: -; V gene: TRBV19; clone size: once; J gene: TRBJ1-4; CDR3 protein: CASKSQVTTNEKLFF; CDR3 DNA: TGTGCCAGTAAGAGTCAGGTGACAACTAATGAAAAACTGTTTTTT
D gene: -; V gene: TRBV10-3; clone size: -; J gene: TRBJ1-2; CDR3 protein: CAIRVAVGYGYTF; CDR3 DNA: TGTGCCATCAGAGTAGCGGTCGGCTATGGCTACACCTTC
D gene: TRBD2; V gene: TRBV28; clone size: -; J gene: TRBJ2-1; CDR3 protein: CASSLQASGAYNEQFF; CDR3 DNA: TGTGCCAGCAGTTTACAGGCTAGCGGGGCCTACAATGAGCAGTTCTTC
D gene: -; V gene: TRBV3-1/TRBV3-2; clone size: once; J gene: TRBJ1-1; CDR3 protein: CASSLTGMNTEAFF; CDR3 DNA: TGTGCCAGCAGCCTTACAGGCATGAACACTGAAGCTTTCTTT
D gene: -; V gene: TRBV12-3/TRBV12-4; clone size: -; J gene: TRBJ2-1; CDR3 protein: CASSSVSPEQFF; CDR3 DNA: TGTGCCAGCAGTTCCGTCTCCCCGGAGCAGTTCTTC
D gene: -; V gene: TRBV27; clone size: -; J gene: TRBJ1-1; CDR3 protein: CASNLQGRKGTEAFF; CDR3 DNA: TGTGCCAGCAACCTACAGGGAAGGAAAGGCACTGAAGCTTTCTTT
D gene: TRBD2; V gene: TRBV6-5; clone size: -; J gene: TRBJ2-5; CDR3 protein: CASRTSGKETQYF; CDR3 DNA: TGTGCCAGTAGGACTAGCGGGAAGGAGACCCAGTACTTC
D gene: TRBD1; V gene: TRBV30; clone size: -; J gene: TRBJ1-2; CDR3 protein: CAWSDRDYGYTF; CDR3 DNA: TGTGCCTGGTCGGACAGGGACTATGGCTACACCTTC
D gene: TRBD2; V gene: TRBV20-1; clone size: -; J gene: TRBJ2-5; CDR3 protein: CSASMGSGGFQETQYF; CDR3 DNA: TGCAGTGCTAGTATGGGTAGCGGGGGATTCCAAGAGACCCAGTACTTC
D gene: -; V gene: TRBV2; clone size: -; J gene: TRBJ1-1; CDR3 protein: CASLLGARNTEAFF; CDR3 DNA: TGTGCCAGCCTTCTGGGGGCCAGGAACACTGAAGCTTTCTTT
D gene: -; V gene: TRBV9; clone size: -; J gene: TRBJ2-1; CDR3 protein: CASSVQGTYNEQFF; CDR3 DNA: TGTGCCAGCAGCGTTCAGGGAACCTACAATGAGCAGTTCTTC
D gene: TRBD2; V gene: TRBV4-2; clone size: -; J gene: TRBJ2-2; CDR3 protein: CASSQVLAGGIGELFF; CDR3 DNA: TGTGCCAGCAGCCAAGTACTAGCGGGAGGAATCGGGGAGCTGTTTTTT
D gene: -; V gene: TRBV6-5; clone size: -; J gene: TRBJ1-2; CDR3 protein: CASSRGGATNYGYTF; CDR3 DNA: TGTGCCAGCAGTAGGGGGGGTGCTACTAACTATGGCTACACCTTC
D gene: -; V gene: TRBV5-5; clone size: -; J gene: TRBJ2-7; CDR3 protein: CASSFQPKRKYEQYF; CDR3 DNA: TGTGCCAGCAGCTTCCAACCAAAAAGAAAATACGAGCAGTACTTC
D gene: TRBD2; V gene: TRBV5-1; clone size: once; J gene: TRBJ2-3; CDR3 protein: CASSLAGGPTDTQYF; CDR3 DNA: TGCGCCAGCAGCTTAGCGGGGGGGCCGACAGATACGCAGTATTTT
D gene: -; V gene: TRBV4-2; clone size: -; J gene: TRBJ2-3; CDR3 protein: CASSLGVAGMSSTDTQYF; CDR3 DNA: TGTGCCAGCAGCTTAGGGGTTGCGGGGATGTCAAGCACAGATACGCAGTATTTT
D gene: -; V gene: TRBV5-6; clone size: -; J gene: TRBJ2-2; CDR3 protein: CASSLWGGGELFF; CDR3 DNA: TGTGCCAGCAGCTTGTGGGGTGGCGGGGAGCTGTTTTTT
D gene: -; V gene: TRBV6-1; clone size: -; J gene: TRBJ1-2; CDR3 protein: CASSEGGVANYGYTF; CDR3 DNA: TGTGCCAGCAGTGAAGGGGGAGTCGCTAACTATGGCTACACCTTC
D gene: TRBD1; V gene: TRBV10-3; clone size: -; J gene: TRBJ1-5; CDR3 protein: CAISVAGGNQPQHF; CDR3 DNA: TGTGCCATCAGTGTGGCAGGGGGGAATCAGCCCCAGCATTTT
D gene: -; V gene: TRBV3-1/TRBV3-2; clone size: few; J gene: TRBJ1-6; CDR3 protein: CASSPQRGSSPLHF; CDR3 DNA: TGTGCCAGCAGCCCCCAACGGGGAAGCTCACCCCTCCACTTT
D gene: -; V gene: TRBV5-1; clone size: -; J gene: TRBJ2-2; CDR3 protein: CASSWASLGTGELFF; CDR3 DNA: TGCGCCAGCAGTTGGGCCTCATTAGGCACCGGGGAGCTGTTTTTT
D gene: -; V gene: TRBV3-1/TRBV3-2; clone size: -; J gene: TRBJ2-3; CDR3 protein: CASSQSRFDTQYF; CDR3 DNA: TGTGCCAGCAGCCAGTCTAGGTTCGATACGCAGTATTTT
D gene: -; V gene: TRBV6-5; clone size: few; J gene: TRBJ1-2; CDR3 protein: CASKGVGDRGCTF; CDR3 DNA: TGTGCCAGCAAAGGTGTAGGTGACCGGGGGTGCACCTTC
D gene: -; V gene: TRBV6-1; clone size: -; J gene: TRBJ2-7; CDR3 protein: CASSEPGGGYEQYF; CDR3 DNA: TGTGCCAGCAGTGAGCCCGGGGGAGGCTACGAGCAGTACTTC